This TCR beta chain was obtained from a study of T cells in Graves' hyperthyroidism and ophthalmopathy. A note on this clonotype: As yet, its antigen is unknown.

Diagnosis of hyperthyroidism was new in patients aged 18 to 65, and its duration was under 2 months. RNA transcripts yielded amplified TCR beta CDR3 regions. Initially, a first-round RT-PCR of the TCR CDR3 employed the HTBI primer set. TCRdb re-called the multiplex PCR reads through MiXCR, storing one row per CDR3 protein. The table shows about 840,000 distinct CDR3 sequences, with approximately 40% occurring only once. Germline V lookup: CDR1 SGHRS, CDR2 YFSETQ. V was pared by 4 bases and J by 1 base, with 5 bases of the junction left unmatched. The CDR3 has 16 residues. Study-wide results and limits: A median about 6.2 months before onset, the model predicted ophthalmopathy. The blood repertoire included most of the expanded thyroid clonotypes above 0.001. Separation of ophthalmopathy from stable hyperthyroidism was achieved by a 13 V-J model.

This sequence originates from a man in his late teens or twenties with Graves' hyperthyroidism. Sample: blood. The V gene is TRBV5-1, the J gene TRBJ2-2; 9 bases are shared with TRBD2. The CDR3 loop is CASSNSGGRNTGELFF. The CDR3 DNA is TGCGCCAGCAGCAATAGCGGGGGCAGGAACACCGGGGAGCTGTTTTTT.